The source of this T cell receptor (beta chain) is a study of T-cell memory formation after mild COVID-19. The V end lost 5 bases, the J end lost 1 base, and 17 bases lay between the germline ends. Per the germline V gene, CDR1 is MNHNS and CDR2 is SASEGT. The CDR3 length is 16 residues. There are a few counts of this clonotype. TCRdb analysed the 5' RACE reads with MiXCR anew, one entry per CDR3 protein. The table lists about 560,000 distinct CDR3 sequences, around a sixth of them singletons, with roughly 7.8% in the top ten. The receptor comes from an adult woman who had mild COVID-19 (a few samples of this study predate the infection). Cell type and time point are not known. This rearrangement joins TRBV6-1 to TRBJ1-1; D unclear. Sequencing was performed on PBMCs or a T cell subset sorted from them (not recorded which). CDR3 amino acids: CASSHLPSTQNTEAFF. In nucleotides, the CDR3 is TGTGCCAGCAGTCACCTCCCCTCGACCCAGAACACTGAAGCTTTCTTT.